This T cell receptor beta chain was captured by sequencing in a study of blood T cell repertoires in COVID-19. Study details: Sample material is recorded as cDNA or gDNA derived from T cells, B-cell-depleted T cells, or PBMCs.

The ends lost 5 bases at V and 4 bases at J; junction bases unmatched: 5. Germline CDR1 and CDR2: SGHAT and FQNNGV. The CDR3 has 16 residues. Original processing notes: Researchers report that nucleated cell counts were estimated from reference gene primer amplification. Sequencing was performed with immunoSEQ multiplex PCR; in TCRdb, only in-frame clones are kept and a portion is missing. From that table come the V and J calls and clone size; the DNA was used to work out D and trimming. The data contain hundreds of thousands of clones, around four fifths of them seen just once; the ten biggest clones take up 4.1%.

The specimen sequenced was peripheral blood. This chain connects TRBV11-2 to TRBJ2-2, with 12 bases that match TRBD2. The clonotype was recovered from a woman aged 50 to 65 with active or convalescent COVID-19. The CDR3, as DNA: TGTGCCAGCAGCCCGCGACTAGCGGGAGTCACCGGGGAGCTGTTTTTT. This codes for CASSPRLAGVTGELFF.